The entry below describes one T cell receptor (beta chain). TCRdb keeps only in-frame clones here, not all; method: immunoSEQ multiplex PCR. The table has 75,000 to 90,000 clones, around nine tenths seen once. The sample belongs to a study of technical replicates of blood from a few donors. This clonotype was obtained from a human donor in good health. Sequenced: T cells isolated from PBMCs.

CDR3 sequence reads: CASRPGTGGAEQYF. As DNA, the CDR3 is TGTGCCAGCAGGCCCGGGACAGGGGGCGCCGAGCAGTACTTC. This chain links TRBV6-6 with TRBJ2-7, with 12 bases lining up with TRBD1. The CDR3 totals 14 residues. The germline V gene has CDR1 MNHNY and CDR2 SVGAGI (reference sequence). J lost 6 bases, V lost 6 bases, and 6 bases had no gene match.